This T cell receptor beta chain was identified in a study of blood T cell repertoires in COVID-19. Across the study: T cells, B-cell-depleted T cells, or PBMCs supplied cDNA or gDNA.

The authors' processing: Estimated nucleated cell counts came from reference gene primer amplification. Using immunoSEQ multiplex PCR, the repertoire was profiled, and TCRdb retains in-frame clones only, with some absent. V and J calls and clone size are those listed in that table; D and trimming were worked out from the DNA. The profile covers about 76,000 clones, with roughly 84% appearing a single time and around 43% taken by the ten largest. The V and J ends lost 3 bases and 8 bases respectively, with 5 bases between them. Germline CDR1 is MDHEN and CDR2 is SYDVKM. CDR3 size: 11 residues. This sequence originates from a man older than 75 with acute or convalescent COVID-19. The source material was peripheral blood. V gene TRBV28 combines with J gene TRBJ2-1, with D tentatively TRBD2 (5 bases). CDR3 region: CASSLRDEQFF. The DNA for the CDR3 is TGTGCCAGCAGTTTGAGGGATGAGCAGTTCTTC.